This T cell receptor beta chain was obtained from a study of blood T cell repertoires in COVID-19. For the study at large: The origin of the acute and convalescent COVID-19 samples was the United States, Italy and Spain. T cells, B-cell-depleted T cells, or PBMCs provided the cDNA or gDNA that served as material.

Original methodology: Amplification of reference gene primers provided the estimated nucleated cell counts. Assay used: immunoSEQ multiplex PCR; TCRdb lists only in-frame clones, some missing. V, J and clone size are taken as reported in that table, and D and trimming were inferred from the DNA itself. The repertoire consists of roughly 20,000 clones, with 70% to 80% occurring once and the leading ten covering more than 55%. With V trimmed by 1 base and J by 5 bases, 13 bases remained unmatched. CDR1 is SGHAT, CDR2 FQNNGV, per germline. This CDR3 is 17 amino acids long. The V and J genes are TRBV11-2 and TRBJ1-1; the match to TRBD1 covers 7 bases. The sequence derives from a man older than 75 with acute or convalescent COVID-19. The sequenced sample consisted of peripheral blood. The CDR3 DNA follows: TGTGCCAGCAGCTTAGCTAGGACAGGTACGAGGTTGACTGAAGCTTTCTTT. Translation gives CASSLARTGTRLTEAFF.